This T cell receptor (beta chain) was captured in a study of cytomegalovirus exposure and HLA in healthy donors. V was clipped by 5 bases and J by 7 bases, with 12 bases between them. CDR1 and CDR2 (germline): MNHEY, SVGAGI. This CDR3 is built from 13 residues. The PCR ran on 60 Vbeta and 13 Jbeta primers. Assay used: immunoSEQ multiplex PCR; TCRdb lists only in-frame clones, some missing. Here the sample table reports fewer than 70,000 clones. The TCR sequence derives from a woman aged 18-29 years in good health and CMV-seronegative. Sequencing input: PBMCs. The gene calls are TRBV6-5 and TRBJ1-5; TRBD1 is a possible D gene (5 bases). CDR3 amino acids: CASSPGLRQPQHF. As DNA, the CDR3 is TGTGCCAGCAGTCCAGGGTTGCGGCAGCCCCAGCATTTT.